This T cell receptor beta chain is drawn from a study of T cells after yellow fever vaccination. A 5'RACE template-switching step, the method used to make TCR cDNA, added a universal primer site and UMIs. From the 5' RACE reads, TCRdb called clonotypes with MiXCR, one entry per CDR3 protein. The table records approximately 260,000 distinct CDR3 sequences, under 15% of them present only once. This clonotype was found a few times. Its cognate antigen is unknown. Overall study results and limits: FACS-sorted repertoires could harbor abundant contaminating bulk-population clonotypes. Detected again after the booster were most primary-vaccination clones, at 95% to 96% CD4 and 88% CD8.

The sequences come from CD4+ T cells sorted from PBMCs, collected 45 days after the yellow fever booster vaccination. This TCR was sampled from a man younger than 45 who received the YFV17D yellow fever vaccine.

The CDR3 is CAISEPGAREQFF. The CDR3 DNA sequence: TGTGCCATCAGTGAGCCGGGGGCCCGTGAGCAGTTCTTC. The rearrangement uses TRBV10-3 and TRBJ2-1; D is possibly TRBD1 or TRBD2 (6 bases each). With 2 bases removed from V and 9 bases from J, the gap between germline ends came to 11 bases. The CDR3 totals 13 residues. CDR1 and CDR2 from the germline V gene are ENHRY and SYGVKD.